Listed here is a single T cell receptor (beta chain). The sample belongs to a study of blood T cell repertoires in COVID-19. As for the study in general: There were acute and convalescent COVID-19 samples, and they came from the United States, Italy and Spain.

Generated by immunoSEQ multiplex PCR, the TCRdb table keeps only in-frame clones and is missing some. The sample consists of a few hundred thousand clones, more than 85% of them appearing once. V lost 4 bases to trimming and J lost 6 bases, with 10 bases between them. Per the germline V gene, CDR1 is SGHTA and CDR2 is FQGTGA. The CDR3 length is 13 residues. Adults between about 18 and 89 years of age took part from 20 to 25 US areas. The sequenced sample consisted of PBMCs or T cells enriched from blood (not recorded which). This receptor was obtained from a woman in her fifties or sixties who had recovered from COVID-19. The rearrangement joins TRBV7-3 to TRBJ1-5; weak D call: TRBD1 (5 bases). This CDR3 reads CASSSQGGQPQHF. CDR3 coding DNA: TGTGCCAGCAGCTCCCAGGGTGGTCAGCCCCAGCATTTT.